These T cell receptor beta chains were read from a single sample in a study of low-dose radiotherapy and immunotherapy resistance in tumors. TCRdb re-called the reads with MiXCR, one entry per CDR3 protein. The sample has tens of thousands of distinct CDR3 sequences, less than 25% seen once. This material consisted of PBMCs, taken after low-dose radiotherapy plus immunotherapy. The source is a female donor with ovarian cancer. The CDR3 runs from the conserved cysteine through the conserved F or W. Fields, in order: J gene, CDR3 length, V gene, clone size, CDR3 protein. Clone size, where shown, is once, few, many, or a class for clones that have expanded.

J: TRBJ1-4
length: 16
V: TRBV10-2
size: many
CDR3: CASSALQGTTNEKLFF

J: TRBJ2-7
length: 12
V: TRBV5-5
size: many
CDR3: CASTYYGYEQYF

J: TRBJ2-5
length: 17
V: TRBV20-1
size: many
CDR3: CSASLLLAGGPGGTQYF

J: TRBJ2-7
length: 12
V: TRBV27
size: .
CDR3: CASSLLVGEQYF

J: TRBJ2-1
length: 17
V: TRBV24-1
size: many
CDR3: CATSDNTGTALYNEQFF

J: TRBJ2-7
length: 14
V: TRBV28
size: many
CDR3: CASSFSGASYEQYF

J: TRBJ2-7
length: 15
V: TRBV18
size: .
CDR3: CASSPGRSSPGEQYF

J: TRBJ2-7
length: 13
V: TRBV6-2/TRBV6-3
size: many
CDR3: CASSFGQLYEQYF

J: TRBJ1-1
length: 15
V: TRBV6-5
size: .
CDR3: CASLPSGTVNTEAFF

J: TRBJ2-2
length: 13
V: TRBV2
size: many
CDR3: CASTGIRAGELFF

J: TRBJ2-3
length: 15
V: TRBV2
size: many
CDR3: CASSEGGGTTDTQYF

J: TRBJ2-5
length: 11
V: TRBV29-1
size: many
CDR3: CSVWVEETQYF

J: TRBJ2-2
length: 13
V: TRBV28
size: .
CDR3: CASTNSATGELFF

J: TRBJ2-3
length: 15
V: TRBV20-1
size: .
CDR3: CSARAAGGPPDTQYF

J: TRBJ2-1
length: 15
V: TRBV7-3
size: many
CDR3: CASSFGTGPSNEQFF

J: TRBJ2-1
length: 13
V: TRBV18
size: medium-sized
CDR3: CASSPLGGAEQFF

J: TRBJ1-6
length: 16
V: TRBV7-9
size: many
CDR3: CASSLTGSSYNSPLHF

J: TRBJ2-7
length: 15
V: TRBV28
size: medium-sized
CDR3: CASSPPSRISYEQYF

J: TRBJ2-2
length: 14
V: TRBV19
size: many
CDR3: CASSYNAVTGELFF

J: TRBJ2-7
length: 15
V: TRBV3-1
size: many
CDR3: CASSRTGEKGYEQYF

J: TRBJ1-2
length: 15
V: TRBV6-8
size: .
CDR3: CASSYSWDRVIDYTF

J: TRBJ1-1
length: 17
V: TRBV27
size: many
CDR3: CASSLMQGASVVTEAFF

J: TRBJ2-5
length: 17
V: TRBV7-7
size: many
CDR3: CASSLAVQGPGGETQYF

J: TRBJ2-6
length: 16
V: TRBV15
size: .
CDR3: CATSRDWGVGANVLTF

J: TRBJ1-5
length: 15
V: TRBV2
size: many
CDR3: CASSVGDNYNQPQHF

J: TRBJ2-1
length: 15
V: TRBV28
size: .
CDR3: CASTSGGAAYNEQFF

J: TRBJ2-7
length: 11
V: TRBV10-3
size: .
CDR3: CAIRRPDEQYF

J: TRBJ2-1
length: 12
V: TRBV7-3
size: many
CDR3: CASSPDSNEQFF

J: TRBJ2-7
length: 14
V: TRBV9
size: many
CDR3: CASSVGDRSYEQYF

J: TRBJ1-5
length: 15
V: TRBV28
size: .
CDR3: CASSLLGGSNQPQHF

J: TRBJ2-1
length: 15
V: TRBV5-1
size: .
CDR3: CASSLWGTSGDEQFF

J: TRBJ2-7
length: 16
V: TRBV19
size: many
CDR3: CATRRTGGISSYEQYF

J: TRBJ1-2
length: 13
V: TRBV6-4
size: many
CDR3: CASSDSGVGGYTF

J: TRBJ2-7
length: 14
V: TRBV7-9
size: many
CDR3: CASSLAGPSYEQYF

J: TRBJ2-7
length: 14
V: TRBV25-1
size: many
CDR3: CASSVPWGNGEQYF

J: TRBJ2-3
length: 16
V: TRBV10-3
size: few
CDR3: CAISDPGQGRTDTQYF

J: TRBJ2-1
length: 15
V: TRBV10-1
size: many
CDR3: CASTQVAGGTNEQFF

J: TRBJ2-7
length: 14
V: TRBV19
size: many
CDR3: CASGTGPNTYEQYF

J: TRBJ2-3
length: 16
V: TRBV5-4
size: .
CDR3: CASSPGGSGGTDTQYF

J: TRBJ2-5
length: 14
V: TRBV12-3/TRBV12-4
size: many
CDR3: CASSTASRQETQYF